The 8 T cell receptor beta chains below come from one sample, sequenced in a study of Graves' ophthalmopathy and Graves' hyperthyroidism. As the template, RNA transcripts were used to amplify TCR beta CDR3 regions. First-round RT-PCR with HTBI primers preceded a second-round multiplex PCR. MiXCR was run by TCRdb on the multiplex PCR reads, yielding one entry per CDR3 protein. The sample shows about 1.2 million distinct CDR3 sequences, 35% to 40% of them seen only once. The sequenced material came from peripheral blood or thyroid tissue (not recorded which). All receptors come from an adult man with Graves' hyperthyroidism.

This CDR3 is CASSVPGTAVMGYTF. The CDR3 nucleotides are TGTGCCAGCAGCGTACCCGGGACAGCAGTCATGGGCTACACCTTC. The chain links TRBV11-2 to TRBJ1-2; the match to TRBD1 covers 7 bases. V lost 5 bases and J lost 8; bases outside the gene matches: 14. CDR3 length: 15 amino acids. Germline CDR1 and CDR2: SGHAT and FQNNGV. Using reference TRBV11-2 and TRBJ1-2 for the parts outside the CDR3, the full variable domain is EAGVAQSPRYKIIEKRQSVAFWCNPISGHATLYWYQQILGQGPKLLIQFQNNGVVDDSQLPKDRFSAERLKGVDSTLKIQPAKLEDSAVYLCASSVPGTAVMGYTFGSGTRLTVV.

As DNA, the CDR3 is TGCAGCGTTGAAGTGGGGGGGAGCAATCAGCCCCAGCATTTT. Its translation: CSVEVGGSNQPQHF. This chain connects TRBV29-1 to TRBJ1-5; weak D call: TRBD1 (5 bases). The CDR3 extends over 14 amino acids. The germline V gene has CDR1 SQVTM and CDR2 ANQGSEA. The V gene lost 1 base and the J gene lost 1 base, with 8 bases spanning the gap.

The CDR3 protein is CSARVRGRGYEQYF. Written as DNA, the CDR3 is TGCAGTGCTAGAGTGCGGGGGCGCGGCTACGAGCAGTACTTC. V and J are TRBV20-1 and TRBJ2-7, with D tentatively TRBD2 (7 bases). The V end lost 1 base, the J end lost 3 bases, and 13 bases lay between the germline ends. Germline CDR1 and CDR2: DFQATT and SNEGSKA (reference sequence). The CDR3 loop spans 14 amino acids.

The table lists this clonotype with a count of one. The chain combines TRBV7-9 with TRBJ2-5; 8 bases match TRBD1. The J call is in doubt because the DNA end fits TRBJ2-1 better. Per the germline V gene, CDR1 is SEHNR and CDR2 is FQNEAQ (reference sequence). The CDR3 length is 14 residues. CDR3 nucleotides: TGTGCCAGCAGCTTTCGACAGGGGATGGGTGAGCAGTTCTTC. It codes for CASSFRQGMGEQFF.

There are many counts of this clonotype. This sequence joins TRBV15 and TRBJ2-5; 10 bases map to TRBD1. CDR1 is LNHNV and CDR2 is YYDKDF in the germline V gene (reference sequence). J lost 0 bases, V lost 3 bases, and 4 bases had no gene match. The CDR3 contains 16 residues. This CDR3 reads CATSRDRGKYQETQYF. CDR3 nucleotides: TGTGCCACCAGCAGGGACAGGGGGAAGTACCAAGAGACCCAGTACTTC.

The chain is built from TRBV15 and TRBJ1-2, with unresolved D. The V end was cut by 3 bases, the J end by 4 bases, with 18 bases between. The V gene's germline CDR1 is LNHNV and CDR2 YYDKDF (reference sequence). CDR3 length: 16 amino acids. CDR3 nucleotides: TGTGCCACCAGCAGTTCTACAACCACTACGATCTATGGCTACACCTTC. Encoded protein: CATSSSTTTTIYGYTF. The whole variable domain, remainder taken from reference TRBV15 and TRBJ1-2, is DAMVIQNPRYQVTQFGKPVTLSCSQTLNHNVMYWYQQKSSQAPKLLFHYYDKDFNNEADTPDNFQSRRPNTSFCFLDIRSPGLGDTAMYLCATSSSTTTTIYGYTFGSGTRLTVV.

This clonotype was counted at least ten times. V and J are TRBV9 and TRBJ2-7; D may be TRBD1 or TRBD2 (6 bases each). Germline V gives CDR1 SGDLS, CDR2 YYNGEE. This CDR3 contains 13 residues. V shed 2 bases and J shed 6 bases, with 12 bases lying between them. CDR3 amino acids: CASSVGGWGEQYF. CDR3 nucleotide sequence: TGTGCCAGCAGCGTGGGGGGCTGGGGCGAGCAGTACTTC.

CDR3 DNA: TGTGCCAGCATGGTGGGATACGAAAAACTGTTTTTT. As protein: CASMVGYEKLFF. The V call is TRBV2, the J call TRBJ1-4; no definite D call. The CDR3 contains 12 residues. V was trimmed by 7 bases and J by 8 bases, leaving 11 bases between them. Germline V lookup: CDR1 SNHLY, CDR2 FYNNEI. The entire variable domain, with the rest obtained from reference TRBV2 and TRBJ1-4, is as follows: EPEVTQTPSHQVTQMGQEVILRCVPISNHLYFYWYRQILGQKVEFLVSFYNNEISEKSEIFDDQFSVERPDGSNFTLKIRSTKLEDSAMYFCASMVGYEKLFFGSGTQLSVL.